This is a list of T cell receptor beta chains from one sample in a study of blood T cell repertoires in COVID-19. Assay: immunoSEQ multiplex PCR; the TCRdb copy retains only in-frame clones and omits some. The sample carries about 200,000 clones, around 80% recorded once. The sequenced sample was peripheral blood. These receptors were collected from a human donor in a cohort sampled during active COVID-19. CDR3s include the opening cysteine and the closing phenylalanine or tryptophan. The D gene is left open where the match is weak.

V	J	D	CDR3
TRBV4-2	TRBJ2-1	TRBD2	CASSQDGGRANEQFF
TRBV18	TRBJ1-5	.	CASSPASSNQPQHF
TRBV10-2	TRBJ2-5	.	CASSDRNRAKQETQYF
TRBV5-4	TRBJ2-7	.	CASNPRTAAYEQYF
TRBV27	TRBJ1-5	.	CASTSGSQPQHF
TRBV28	TRBJ2-1	.	CASSLKNRVNEQFF
TRBV28	TRBJ2-7	TRBD2	CASSPPSGRAGREQYF
TRBV29-1	TRBJ1-1	.	CSVGLVTGVNTEAFF
TRBV28	TRBJ1-5	TRBD1	CASKEQGAVQPQHF
TRBV5-1	TRBJ2-1	.	CASSLGREYLGNEQFF
TRBV9	TRBJ2-1	TRBD2	CASSFRDRAGGYNEQFF
TRBV12-3/TRBV12-4	TRBJ2-3	TRBD2	CATGLQSTDTQYF
TRBV9	TRBJ2-2	TRBD2	CASSVDQAGGPGELFF
TRBV5-6	TRBJ2-1	.	CASSLYGQGGNEQFF
TRBV6-6	TRBJ1-5	.	CASSPYLDSNQPQHF
TRBV5-4	TRBJ2-3	TRBD1	CASSFGQGRTDTQYF
TRBV19	TRBJ1-2	.	CASSIGLVDYGYTF
TRBV4-2	TRBJ2-7	.	CASSQEGGPGQGEQYF
TRBV29-1	TRBJ2-1	TRBD2	CSVEQAGGTYNEQFF
TRBV9	TRBJ2-2	.	CASSVRGRGVGGSNTGELFF
TRBV5-1	TRBJ1-4	.	CASSARQPNEKLFF
TRBV5-1	TRBJ2-1	TRBD1	CASSLTGQNNEQFF
TRBV27	TRBJ2-7	.	CASSLSGGPPYEQYF
TRBV6-5	TRBJ2-5	TRBD1	CASSYTGTGGEETQYF
TRBV7-2	TRBJ2-3	.	CASSLDNTDTQYF
TRBV20-1	TRBJ2-6	TRBD1	CSASSTGAPGANVLTF
TRBV28	TRBJ2-1	TRBD2	CASSLNLRIKRDLHNEQFF
TRBV2	TRBJ2-7	TRBD2	CASSDELAEVYEQYF
TRBV10-2	TRBJ1-6	TRBD1	CASRPGQDNSPLHF
TRBV7-6	TRBJ2-3	TRBD2	CASSSGTSGSLTDTQYF
TRBV24-1	TRBJ2-1	.	CATRDSGPPGEQFF
TRBV19	TRBJ2-5	.	CATQGSWAQETQYF
TRBV30	TRBJ1-5	.	CAWSRDSSGTQHF
TRBV18	TRBJ2-3	.	CASSPQQGPDTQYF